This is a list of T cell receptor beta chains from one sample in a study of technical replicates of blood from a few donors. Produced via immunoSEQ multiplex PCR; TCRdb's table is partial and in-frame only. The repertoire holds fewer than 65,000 clones, with 85% to 90% as singletons. What was sequenced was PBMCs. The receptors here all came from a human donor in good health. Some clones in this sample may be carry-over from other donors' samples. The conserved cysteine and the conserved F or W are not part of the CDR3 here. Each record gives: V gene, CDR3 protein.

v_gene: TRBV5-1
CDR3aa: ASSPWGDSNQPQH

v_gene: TRBV5-4
CDR3aa: ASSTSPGAYNEQF

v_gene: TRBV5-4
CDR3aa: ASSAGLRSGANVLT

v_gene: TRBV5-6
CDR3aa: ASSLGLAGEYNEQF

v_gene: TRBV7-2
CDR3aa: ASSLVFQGDYGYT

v_gene: TRBV6-6
CDR3aa: ASSPAGGPSEQY

v_gene: TRBV30
CDR3aa: AWSVVTGQRNTEAF

v_gene: TRBV19
CDR3aa: ASSIGVGLNSPLH

v_gene: TRBV7-2
CDR3aa: ASSLGGVITEAF

v_gene: TRBV7-9
CDR3aa: ASSLLTAPTRDGYT

v_gene: TRBV25-1
CDR3aa: ASSEELGSTDTQY

v_gene: TRBV27
CDR3aa: ASSQTGQPEAF

v_gene: TRBV6-5
CDR3aa: AISRDRGDTQY

v_gene: TRBV21-1
CDR3aa: ASSKGSEGRLSGNTIY

v_gene: TRBV6-1
CDR3aa: ASSGVGSSGLYEQY

v_gene: TRBV28
CDR3aa: ASSLQDRAAEQY

v_gene: TRBV25-1
CDR3aa: ASNPQGAGGELF